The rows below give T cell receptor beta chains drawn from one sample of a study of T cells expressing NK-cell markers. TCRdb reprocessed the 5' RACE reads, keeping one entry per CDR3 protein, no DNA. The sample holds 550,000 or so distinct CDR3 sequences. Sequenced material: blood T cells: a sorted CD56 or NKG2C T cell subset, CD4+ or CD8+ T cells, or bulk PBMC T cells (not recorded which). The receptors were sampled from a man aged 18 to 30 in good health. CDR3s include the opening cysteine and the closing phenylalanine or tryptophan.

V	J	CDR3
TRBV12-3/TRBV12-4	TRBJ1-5	CASSKNRSNQPQHF
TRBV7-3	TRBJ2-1	CASSQTSGRTDEQFF
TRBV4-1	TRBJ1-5	CASSHRTGLTNQPQHF
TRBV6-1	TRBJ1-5	CASRSTGQGRNQPQHF
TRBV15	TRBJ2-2	CATSVLDRGYTGELFF
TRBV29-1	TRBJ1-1	CSGGGGLNTEAFF
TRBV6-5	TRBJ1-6	CASRPEGRNSPLHF
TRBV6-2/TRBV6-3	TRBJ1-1	CASSYLLTEAFF
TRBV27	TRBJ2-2	CASSSPGQGSLTGELFF
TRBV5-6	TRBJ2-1	CASSLISGDEQFF
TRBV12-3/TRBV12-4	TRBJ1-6	CASSRTGGTSPLHF
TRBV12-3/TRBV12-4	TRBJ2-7	CASSLFSQGKYEQYF
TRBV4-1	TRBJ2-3	CASSVGYSNTDTQYF
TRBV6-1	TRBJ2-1	CASSETGTAVHEQFF
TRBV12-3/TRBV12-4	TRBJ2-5	CASSPGQRLGETQYF
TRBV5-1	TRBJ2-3	CASSLAGTTRTDTQYF
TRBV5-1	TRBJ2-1	CASSLEGRAKYNEQFF
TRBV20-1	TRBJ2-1	CSASPTVSSGSRDEQFF
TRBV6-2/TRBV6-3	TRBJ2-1	CASRGSYNEQFF
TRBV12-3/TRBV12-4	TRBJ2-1	CASRGQFYNEQFF
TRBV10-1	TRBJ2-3	CASSEGPYTQYF
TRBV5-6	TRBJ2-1	CASSLDREIHEQFF
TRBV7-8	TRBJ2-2	CASGRNTGELFF
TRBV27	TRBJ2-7	CASSLLAGSYEQYF
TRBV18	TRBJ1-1	CASSLRVSLTEAFF
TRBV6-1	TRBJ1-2	CASSEAASGVNYGYTF
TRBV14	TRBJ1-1	CASSQVGVSTEAFF
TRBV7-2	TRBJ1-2	CASSISGTGSSGYTF
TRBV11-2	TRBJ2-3	CASSRLSGRITDTQYF
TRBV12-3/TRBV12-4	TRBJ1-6	CASSFVQGAVDSNSPLHF
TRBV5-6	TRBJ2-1	CASSKLTLYNEQFF
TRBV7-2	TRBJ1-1	CASSLTEFTEAFF
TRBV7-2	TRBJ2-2	CASSLARPGRLGLFF
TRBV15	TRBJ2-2	CATSGPGLQGTRRAGELFF
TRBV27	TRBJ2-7	CASSYTSGGSYEQYF